This T cell receptor beta chain is drawn from a study of blood T cell repertoires in COVID-19. About the research overall: PBMCs, B-cell-depleted T cells, or T cells provided the cDNA or gDNA that made up the material.

The repertoire was sequenced with immunoSEQ multiplex PCR; TCRdb's copy has only in-frame clones and lacks some. The data contain some 80,000 clones, approximately 91% of them singletons. What was sequenced was peripheral blood. The sequence was collected from a man aged 45 to 65 with COVID-19, enrolled during active disease.

The CDR3: CASSRDLYSNQPQHF. The CDR3 region has the DNA TGTGCCAGCAGCCGGGATCTTTATAGCAATCAGCCCCAGCATTTT. The gene calls are TRBV5-8 and TRBJ1-5; unclear D gene. Germline values: CDR1 SGHTS, CDR2 YDEGEE. V lost 4 bases and J lost 0, with 11 bases in between. The CDR3 is 15 residues long.